The sample holds many counts of the clone carrying this TCR beta chain. Its antigen is as yet unknown. These data are taken from a study of T cell repertoires in cytomegalovirus infection. Study-level information: Carrying CMV and the relevant HLA type showed in public TCR beta signatures.

From the reads, TCRdb called clonotypes with MiXCR, one entry per CDR3 protein. The sample shows 290,000 or so distinct CDR3 sequences, around 10% of them seen only once. Study-wide points: Public TCR beta family frequency separated CMV-and-HLA carriers, including in an independent cohort. Across the ex vivo response, the dominant clonotypes were HLA-C-restricted CMV-specific TCR beta clonotypes.

The material sequenced was PBMCs. The clonotype comes from a human donor in good health (CMV status not recorded). Some clones in this sample may be carry-over from other donors' samples.

CDR3 DNA: TGCAGTGCTAGAGACAGGAGGACAGGGGCCTACGAGCAGTACGTC. The encoded protein is CSARDRRTGAYEQYV. The chain couples TRBV20-1 to TRBJ2-7; 9 bases agree with TRBD1. V lost 0 bases to trimming and J lost 2 bases; unmatched junction nucleotides: 5. The CDR3 extends over 15 amino acids. Germline loops: CDR1 DFQATT, CDR2 SNEGSKA (reference sequence).